The present entry profiles one TCR beta chain with its context. Its binding antigen is unknown. Within one base of it there is no much larger clone, and no base qualities were kept. Taken with the paper, the label for time point translates to: about 28 days (+/-7) after the second vaccine dose. The treatment or condition label, as the study defines it: meningococcal conjugate vaccine given as trial control. The vaccinee samples were drawn from two UK trials, COV001 and COV002, one of which was a single-blind randomized controlled phase 2/3 trial testing AZD1222 (ChAdOx1 nCoV-19) in healthy adults. Trial participant PBMC samples were collected at day 0 and day 28 after the second dose for TCRbeta chain sequencing. This sample is part of a study of T cell responses to AZD1222 COVID-19 vaccine (dated by TCRdb to about 2021). Study-wide context: A total of 240 or so trial participants underwent TCR sequencing, of whom about 210 had received two doses of AZD1222 and some 25 had received two doses of the MenACWY control vaccine. Enrollment into the trials was organized by age into subgroups of 18-55, 56-69 and 70-plus years, and those subgroups contained approximately 160, 26 and 62 TCR-sequenced participants, respectively.

V was cut back by 5 bases and J by 4 bases, leaving a gap of 17 bases between them. Per the germline V gene, SGHTA is the CDR1 and FQGNSA is the CDR2. Including cysteine and phenylalanine, the CDR3 has 15 amino acids. The CDR3 DNA has 45 bases and is translated from base 1. The CDR3 regions of human TCRbeta chains were analyzed by immunosequencing. The paper's data handling went like this. TCRs in the repertoires were compared against a reference library of SARS-CoV-2-specific TCRs that had been generated with the MIRA antigen-specificity platform. Breadth was defined as the fraction of unique TCRs that were SARS-CoV-2-associated. Depth was defined as the fraction of total T cells that were SARS-CoV-2-associated. Using the MIRA data, each spike-specific TCR was assigned both to the spike region to which the TCR was reactive and to a CD4 or CD8 class. Log10-transformed breadth and depth values were compared by one-way ANOVA with Sidak's multiple comparisons tests. TCRdb's version of the immuneACCESS table is confined to in-frame rearrangements and falls short of the full clone set. An unresolved V gene accounts for under half of the shortfall where checked; the remainder is of unknown origin. V and J calls and clone size are given by that table; D and trimming were obtained from the DNA. Here the sample has roughly 100,000 clones; approximately 89% occur a single time. In total, the top ten clones hold 3.3% of the sample.

Findings and caveats that apply to the study as a whole: The vaccine-associated CD4 TCRs covered the entire spike protein, and the dominant responses fell in regions 160-218 and 743-854. Conclusions about previously exposed vaccinees are limited, since just 6 or 7 AZD1222 recipients were seropositive for SARS-CoV-2 at baseline. Because no day 14 peak-response samples were available, repertoires were characterized only after the peak T cell response. In the small 56-69-year group, the increase in depth fell short of significance, most likely because of low power. Participants were mostly white British, with more females than males. The authors suggested clonal diversity may have been underestimated. After two AZD1222 doses, both the breadth and the depth of spike-specific TCRs were significantly higher than at day 0 and than in MenACWY recipients. Nearly half of unique spike-specific TCRs reportedly recognized epitopes outside regions mutated in the B.1.351 and B.1.1.7 variants.

The source of this sequence is an adult who received the MenACWY meningococcal vaccine as a control. The input for sequencing was peripheral blood, taken 28 days after the second dose of the MenACWY control vaccine. This sequence uses TRBV7-2 and TRBJ2-5, with TRBD2 perhaps the D gene, on 5 matching bases. The CDR3 amino acid sequence is: CASSLQILAAETQYF. The DNA sequence follows: TGTGCCAGCAGCCTCCAAATCCTAGCAGCAGAGACCCAGTACTTC.